These 12 T cell receptor beta chains originate from one sample sequenced in a study of cytomegalovirus exposure and HLA in healthy donors. Some clones are missing from TCRdb's copy, which holds only in-frame ones; the method was immunoSEQ multiplex PCR. The data contain about 220,000 clones, roughly 83% of them singletons. Sequenced sample: PBMCs. The source of these receptors is a woman aged 25-40 years in good health and CMV-seropositive.

The rearrangement uses TRBV5-1 and TRBJ2-7, with no clear D. The CDR3 is 15 residues long. The V and J ends lost 4 bases and 2 bases respectively, with 16 bases between them. The germline CDR1 and CDR2 sequences are SGHRS and YFSETQ. CDR3 protein: CASSPGPLDPYEQYF. The CDR3 DNA is TGCGCCAGCAGCCCTGGACCTCTCGACCCCTACGAGCAGTACTTC. Supplemented by reference TRBV5-1 and TRBJ2-7, the full variable domain reads KAGVTQTPRYLIKTRGQQVTLSCSPISGHRSVSWYQQTPGQGLQFLFEYFSETQRNKGNFPGRFSGRQFSNSRSEMNVSTLELGDSALYLCASSPGPLDPYEQYFGPGTRLTVT.

The genes are TRBV5-6 and TRBJ2-2; 9 nucleotides align to TRBD1. Losses at the gene ends were 3 bases for V and 3 bases for J; bases not matched to a gene: 3. CDR1 SGHDT and CDR2 YYEEEE come from the germline V gene. CDR3 size: 15 residues. CDR3 DNA: TGTGCCAGCAGCTCCCGGACAGGGGACACCGGGGAGCTGTTTTTT. It yields the protein CASSSRTGDTGELFF. Drawing the rest from reference TRBV5-6 and TRBJ2-2, the complete variable domain is DAGVTQSPTHLIKTRGQQVTLRCSPKSGHDTVSWYQQALGQGPQFIFQYYEEEERQRGNFPDRFSGHQFPNYSSELNVNALLLGDSALYLCASSSRTGDTGELFFGEGSRLTVL.

This chain joins TRBV28 and TRBJ2-7; 9 positions agree with TRBD1. Per the germline V gene, CDR1 is MDHEN and CDR2 is SYDVKM. The CDR3 is made up of 17 amino acids. V dropped 9 bases and J dropped 0; count of bases not matched to a gene: 15. In nucleotides, the CDR3 is TGTGCCAGTGTTGGACAGGGGTCCCCCTATATCTCCTACGAGCAGTACTTC. Translation: CASVGQGSPYISYEQYF.

This sequence joins TRBV5-1 and TRBJ2-7, with D possibly being TRBD1 (6 bases). Trimming removed 0 bases from V and 4 bases from J, with 11 bases in between. There are 14 residues in the CDR3. Germline loops: CDR1 SGHRS, CDR2 YFSETQ. This CDR3 is CASSLVAGEYEQYF. The CDR3 nucleotides are TGCGCCAGCAGCTTGGTAGCAGGGGAATACGAGCAGTACTTC.

This clone has only one observation. The V call is TRBV5-6, the J call TRBJ2-3, with unresolved D. CDR3 length equals 15 residues. The germline V and J ends were trimmed by 6 bases and 6 bases, with 20 bases remaining between them. Germline assignment: CDR1 SGHDT and CDR2 YYEEEE. The CDR3 sequence is CASTTRWQYGDTQYF. The DNA of the CDR3 is TGTGCCAGCACCACCAGGTGGCAGTATGGGGATACGCAGTATTTT.

The rearrangement links TRBV11-3 to TRBJ1-2; D gene ambiguous. Deletions cut 0 bases from V and 7 bases from J, with 9 bases between. Germline assignment: CDR1 SGHNT and CDR2 YENEEA. The CDR3 loop spans 13 amino acids. CDR3 nucleotides: TGTGCCAGCAGCTTAGAAACAGCGGGTGGCTACACCTTC. It encodes CASSLETAGGYTF.

The V and J genes are TRBV6-4 and TRBJ2-1; 7 nucleotides agree with TRBD2. There are 15 residues in the CDR3. V shed 3 bases and J 6 bases; nucleotides not matched to a gene: 8. From germline, CDR1 is MRHNA and CDR2 SNTAGT. CDR3 sequence reads: CASSDMAGVSNEQFF. Written as DNA, the CDR3 is TGTGCCAGCAGTGATATGGCGGGGGTATCCAATGAGCAGTTCTTC.

The V and J genes are TRBV18 and TRBJ2-5; D is unclear. The CDR3 length is 13 residues. V gave up 3 bases and J gave up 3 bases, with 8 bases separating them. Germline CDR1 reads KGHSH; CDR2 reads LQKENI. The CDR3: CASSPVGKETQYF. CDR3 nucleotide sequence: TGTGCCAGCTCACCGGTGGGGAAAGAGACCCAGTACTTC.

The rearrangement links TRBV7-3 to TRBJ2-1, with 7 bases matching TRBD2. The length of the CDR3 is 13 residues. Trimming took 3 bases from V and 9 from J; bases not matched to a gene: 5. Germline CDR1 and CDR2: SGHTA and FQGTGA. The CDR3 sequence is CASSFGGSAEQFF. The CDR3 region has the DNA TGTGCCAGCAGCTTTGGCGGGAGTGCTGAGCAGTTCTTC.

The chain carries TRBV9 and TRBJ2-5; the match to TRBD1 covers 7 bases. The CDR3 covers 14 residues. Germline lookup yields CDR1 SGDLS and CDR2 YYNGEE. Germline trimming cut 4 bases from V and 1 base from J; bases unmatched to any gene: 4. CDR3 amino acids: CASSPRDSQETQYF. The CDR3 bases are TGTGCCAGCAGCCCCCGGGACAGCCAAGAGACCCAGTACTTC.

The chain is built from TRBV6-1 and TRBJ1-2, with 10 positions matching TRBD1. Per the germline V gene, CDR1 is MNHNS and CDR2 is SASEGT. The CDR3 sequence is 17 residues long. With 4 bases clipped from V and 4 bases from J, the junction kept 12 bases outside the gene matches. The CDR3 coding sequence is TGTGCCAGCAGTGGGTGGGGACAGGGGTTGGCTTTCTATGGCTACACCTTC. This sequence encodes CASSGWGQGLAFYGYTF.

V and J are TRBV11-2 and TRBJ1-2; 9 nucleotides match TRBD1. Germline lookup yields CDR1 SGHAT and CDR2 FQNNGV. The CDR3 runs 16 residues. The V segment lost 4 bases and the J segment 4 bases; nucleotides outside the gene matches: 10. The CDR3 loop is CASSSLQGATGYGYTF. In DNA, the CDR3 is TGTGCCAGCAGCTCGCTACAGGGGGCGACTGGCTATGGCTACACCTTC.